This TCR beta chain was found in a study of beta chain features in type 1 diabetes (dated by TCRdb to 2016 to 2019). In the study overall: No differences in mean age, gender distribution, total cell number or subset yield were found between patients and healthy donors. A total of 107,917,701 sorted cells were examined across all samples, and RNA yield correlated strongly with the number of cells per subset. The study compared the TCRB repertoires of sorted circulating CD4+ T cell subsets in recently diagnosed type 1 diabetes patients with those in matched healthy donors. Naive and central memory subsets were obtained from all 30 or so donors, but regulatory and stem cell-like memory subsets were isolated from only 8 patients and roughly 8 healthy donors.

Trimming accounts for 7 bases at V and 6 bases at J, while the number of junction bases matched to no gene is 5. From its cysteine to its phenylalanine, the CDR3 spans 12 amino acids. Only the CDR3 DNA stays, 36 bases, in frame from base 1. Via the germline V gene, CDR1 is SNHLY and CDR2 FYNNEI. This clone showed up just a few times. The clone's antigen remains unknown. Nothing much larger sits one base from this clone, and base qualities are not available. From each donor, a single peripheral blood sample of about 120 mL on average was drawn into heparinised tubes. Naive, central memory, regulatory and stem cell-like memory CD4+ T cells were sorted on a BD FACSAria II using a panel including CD45RO, CCR7, CD25, CD127, CD95 and CD27. Every sorted population had a purity above 95%. PBMCs were separated immediately by Lymphoprep density gradient centrifugation and were stained directly, without being cultured. To minimize batch effects, samples were stained and sorted in pairs, one healthy donor with one patient per experiment.

The paper's findings and limits, for the study overall: At VDJ recombination sites, patients with type 1 diabetes made fewer insertions and deleted more nucleotides, a pattern implying thymic rearrangement abnormalities. Naive, central memory and regulatory TCRB repertoires appeared to be more similar among patients than among healthy donors. Sequencing cDNA rather than genomic DNA could over-represent highly expressing activated cells, although activation and CD3 levels did not differ between groups. Shorter templates might be favored by PCR, yet because patient and control samples were amplified and corrected together, any such skew would affect both groups equally. Type 1 diabetes patients showed a moderate but significant shortening of TCRB CDR3 length in all four CD4+ subsets. Because small numbers of individuals were included in the HLA sub-analyses, any influence of HLA type on TCRB rearrangement was left unresolved.

The entire amount of isolated RNA was reverse transcribed using the High Capacity cDNA Reverse Transcription Kit, so the sequenced TCRB transcripts were expressed ones. Naive, central memory and regulatory T cell samples underwent deep immunoSEQ sequencing, averaging about 3.57 million total reads per sample. Sorted cells were lysed in RLT buffer and RNA was extracted with DNase-treated RNeasy Micro or Mini kits, depending on cell number. To prevent cross-contamination, each cell subset was processed individually, whereas patient and healthy donor samples were processed jointly. TCRB sequences were amplified from cDNA with the immunoSEQ multiplex PCR, producing 87-bp fragments spanning the CDR3 region. Sequencing of the amplicons was performed on the Illumina HiSeq platform. Turning to the authors' computational methods: Synthetic template baselines were used to correct PCR bias computationally, reads within Hamming distance 2 were collapsed together, and singletons that could not be merged were discarded. By aligning reads against IMGT, V, D and J genes, CDR3 length, and insertions or deletions at six rearrangement sites were assigned. Clonotype counts were normalized to sorted cell number within each subset before computing true diversity and Gini coefficients with the tcR R package. The overlap coefficient, calculated on TCRB nucleotide sequences, was used to measure repertoire sharing. The source is immuneACCESS, and TCRdb retained only in-frame sequences with V and J called. Part of the clones is not carried over; for the studies checked, unresolved V genes explain less than half of this, and the remainder is unexplained. V and J calls and clone size come straight from that table; D and trimming were deduced from the DNA. In all, the sample holds 100,000 to 150,000 clones, and 9% of those were seen once. Around 0.79% of the sample goes to the ten largest clones.

Recombination linked TRBV2 to TRBJ2-7; 8 nucleotides in the junction match TRBD1. The receptor was isolated from a man aged 25 to 45 with type 1 diabetes. Sequenced sample: central memory CD4+ T cells from blood. The CDR3 corresponds to CASTGQGFEQYF. The bases read TGTGCCAGCACTGGACAGGGATTCGAGCAGTACTTC.